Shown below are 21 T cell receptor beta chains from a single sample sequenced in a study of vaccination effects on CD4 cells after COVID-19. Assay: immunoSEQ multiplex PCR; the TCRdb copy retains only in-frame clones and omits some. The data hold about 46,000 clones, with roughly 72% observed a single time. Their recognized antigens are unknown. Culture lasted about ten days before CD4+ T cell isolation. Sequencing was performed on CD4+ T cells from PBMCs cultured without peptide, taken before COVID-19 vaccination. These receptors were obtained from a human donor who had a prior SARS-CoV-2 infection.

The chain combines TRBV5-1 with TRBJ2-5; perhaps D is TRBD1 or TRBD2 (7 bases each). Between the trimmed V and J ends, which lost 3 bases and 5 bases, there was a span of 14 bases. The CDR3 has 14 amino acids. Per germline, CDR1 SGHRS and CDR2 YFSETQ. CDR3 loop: CASSSVRGGETQYF. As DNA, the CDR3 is TGCGCCAGCAGCTCGGTCAGGGGGGGGGAGACCCAGTACTTC.

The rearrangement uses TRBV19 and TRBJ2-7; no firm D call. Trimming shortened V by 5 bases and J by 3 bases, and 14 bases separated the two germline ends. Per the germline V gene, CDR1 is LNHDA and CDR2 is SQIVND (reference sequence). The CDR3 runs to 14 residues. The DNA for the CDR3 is TGTGCCAGTAGTGACACGGGTCGAATCTACGAGCAGTACTTC. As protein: CASSDTGRIYEQYF.

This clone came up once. DNA for the CDR3: TGTGCCAGCAGTCCCCGGACTAGCGGGACTAGCTACAATGAGCAGTTCTTC. Its protein product is CASSPRTSGTSYNEQFF. This sequence joins TRBV6-2 or TRBV6-3 and TRBJ2-1; 12 nucleotides match TRBD2. Trimming cost V 5 bases and J 3 bases; bases outside gene matches: 8. This CDR3 region has 17 residues. Germline CDR1 reads MNHEY; CDR2 reads SVGEGT.

As DNA, the CDR3 is TGTGCCAGCAGCCAGGAGATGAACACTGAAGCTTTCTTT. This gives the protein CASSQEMNTEAFF. The rearrangement uses TRBV3-1 (or the pseudogene TRBV3-2) and TRBJ1-1; D not resolved. The CDR3 spans 13 residues. Germline V lookup: CDR1 LGHDT, CDR2 YNNKEL (reference sequence). The V end lost 3 bases, the J end lost 0 bases, and 5 bases lay between the germline ends.

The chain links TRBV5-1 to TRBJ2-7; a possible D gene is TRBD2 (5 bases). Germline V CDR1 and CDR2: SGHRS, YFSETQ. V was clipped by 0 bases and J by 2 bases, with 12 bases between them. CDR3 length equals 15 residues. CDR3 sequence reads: CASSLDPGIPYEQYF. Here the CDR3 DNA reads TGCGCCAGCAGCTTGGATCCGGGAATACCCTACGAGCAGTACTTC.

The CDR3: CATSSGLAGDTDTQYF. The CDR3 bases are TGTGCCACCAGCAGCGGATTAGCGGGAGACACAGATACGCAGTATTTT. The chain uses TRBV15 and TRBJ2-3; 9 positions match TRBD2. Trimming took 3 bases from V and 2 from J; bases not matched to a gene: 6. The germline gives CDR1 LNHNV, CDR2 YYDKDF (reference sequence). The CDR3 extends over 16 amino acids.

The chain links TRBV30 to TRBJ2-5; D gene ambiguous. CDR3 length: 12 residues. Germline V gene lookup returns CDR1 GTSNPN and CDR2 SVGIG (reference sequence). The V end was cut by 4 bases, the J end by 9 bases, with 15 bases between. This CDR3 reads CAWTALIGAQYF. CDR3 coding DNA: TGTGCCTGGACCGCCCTAATTGGGGCCCAGTACTTC.

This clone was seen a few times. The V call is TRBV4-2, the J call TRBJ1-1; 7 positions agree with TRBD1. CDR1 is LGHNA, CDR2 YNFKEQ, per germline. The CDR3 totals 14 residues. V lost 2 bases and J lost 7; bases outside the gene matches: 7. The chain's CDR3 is CASSQPDRWGEAFF. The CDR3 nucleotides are TGTGCCAGCAGCCAACCGGACAGGTGGGGTGAAGCTTTCTTT.

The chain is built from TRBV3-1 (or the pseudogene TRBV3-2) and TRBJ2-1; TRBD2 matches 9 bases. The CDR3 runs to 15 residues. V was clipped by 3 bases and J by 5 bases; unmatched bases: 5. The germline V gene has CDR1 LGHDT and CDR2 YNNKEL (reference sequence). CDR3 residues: CASSHAAGGNNEQFF. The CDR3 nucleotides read TGTGCCAGCAGCCACGCAGCGGGGGGAAACAATGAGCAGTTCTTC.

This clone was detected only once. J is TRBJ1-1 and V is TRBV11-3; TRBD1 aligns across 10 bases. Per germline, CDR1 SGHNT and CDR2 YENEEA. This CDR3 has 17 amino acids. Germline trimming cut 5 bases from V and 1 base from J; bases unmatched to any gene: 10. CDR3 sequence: CASSTRDRGRWNTEAFF. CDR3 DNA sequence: TGTGCCAGCAGCACACGGGACAGGGGTCGGTGGAACACTGAAGCTTTCTTT.

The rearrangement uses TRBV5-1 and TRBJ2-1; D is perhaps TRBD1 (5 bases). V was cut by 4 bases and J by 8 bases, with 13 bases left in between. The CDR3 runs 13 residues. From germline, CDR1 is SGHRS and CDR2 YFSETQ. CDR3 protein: CASSPQRGDEQFF. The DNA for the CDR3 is TGCGCCAGCAGCCCCCAAAGGGGCGATGAGCAGTTCTTC.

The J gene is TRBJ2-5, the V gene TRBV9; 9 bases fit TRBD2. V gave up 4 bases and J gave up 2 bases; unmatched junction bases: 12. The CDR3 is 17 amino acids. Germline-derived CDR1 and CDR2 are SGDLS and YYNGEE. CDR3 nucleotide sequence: TGTGCCAGCAGCCCCATGGGGGGGCTAGCGGGACAAGAGACCCAGTACTTC. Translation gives CASSPMGGLAGQETQYF.

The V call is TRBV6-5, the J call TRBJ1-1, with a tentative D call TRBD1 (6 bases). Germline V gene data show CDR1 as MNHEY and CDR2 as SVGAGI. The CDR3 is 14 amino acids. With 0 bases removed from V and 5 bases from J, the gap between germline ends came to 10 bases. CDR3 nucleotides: TGTGCCAGCAGTTACTCGCAGGGGAGGACTGAAGCTTTCTTT. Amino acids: CASSYSQGRTEAFF.

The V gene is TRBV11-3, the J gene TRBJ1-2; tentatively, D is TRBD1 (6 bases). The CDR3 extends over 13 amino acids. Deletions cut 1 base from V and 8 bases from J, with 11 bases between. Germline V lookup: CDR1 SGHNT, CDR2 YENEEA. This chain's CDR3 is CASSLAGGQGYTF. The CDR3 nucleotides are TGTGCCAGCAGCTTAGCTGGGGGGCAAGGCTACACCTTC.

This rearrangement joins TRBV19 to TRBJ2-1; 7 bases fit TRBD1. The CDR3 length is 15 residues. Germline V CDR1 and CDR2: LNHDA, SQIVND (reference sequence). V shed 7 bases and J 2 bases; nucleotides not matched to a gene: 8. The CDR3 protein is CASNKVGQPYNEQFF. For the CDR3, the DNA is TGTGCCAGTAATAAAGTGGGACAGCCCTACAATGAGCAGTTCTTC.

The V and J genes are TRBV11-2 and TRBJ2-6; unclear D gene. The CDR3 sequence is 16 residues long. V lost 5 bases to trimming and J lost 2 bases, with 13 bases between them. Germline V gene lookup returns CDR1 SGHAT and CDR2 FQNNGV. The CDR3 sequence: CASSPKADAGANVLTF. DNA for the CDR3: TGTGCCAGCAGCCCTAAGGCAGACGCTGGGGCCAACGTCCTGACTTTC.

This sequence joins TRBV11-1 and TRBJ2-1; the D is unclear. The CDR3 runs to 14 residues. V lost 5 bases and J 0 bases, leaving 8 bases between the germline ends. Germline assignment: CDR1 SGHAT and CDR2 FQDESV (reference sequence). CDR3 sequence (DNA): TGTGCCAGCAGCAGACAAAGCTCCTACAATGAGCAGTTCTTC. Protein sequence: CASSRQSSYNEQFF.

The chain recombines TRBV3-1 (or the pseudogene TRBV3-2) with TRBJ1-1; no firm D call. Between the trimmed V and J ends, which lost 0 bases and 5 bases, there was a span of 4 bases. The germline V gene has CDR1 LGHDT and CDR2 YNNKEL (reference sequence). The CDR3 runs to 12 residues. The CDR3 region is CASSQEDTEAFF. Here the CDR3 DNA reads TGTGCCAGCAGCCAAGAGGATACTGAAGCTTTCTTT.

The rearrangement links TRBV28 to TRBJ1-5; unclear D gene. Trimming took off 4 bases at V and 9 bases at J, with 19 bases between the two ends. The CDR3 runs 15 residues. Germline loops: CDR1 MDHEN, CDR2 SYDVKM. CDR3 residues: CASSSLNGYTAPQHF. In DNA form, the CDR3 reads TGTGCCAGCAGTTCGTTAAACGGATATACGGCGCCCCAGCATTTT.

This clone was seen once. CDR3: CASSLVLGTGGQETQYF. The CDR3 DNA sequence: TGTGCCAGCAGCTTAGTTCTCGGGACAGGTGGTCAAGAGACCCAGTACTTC. The gene calls are TRBV11-2 and TRBJ2-5, with TRBD1 matching over 8 bases. The germline V gene has CDR1 SGHAT and CDR2 FQNNGV. This CDR3 comprises 17 residues. V shed 1 base, J shed 2 bases, and the junction held 9 bases outside the gene matches.

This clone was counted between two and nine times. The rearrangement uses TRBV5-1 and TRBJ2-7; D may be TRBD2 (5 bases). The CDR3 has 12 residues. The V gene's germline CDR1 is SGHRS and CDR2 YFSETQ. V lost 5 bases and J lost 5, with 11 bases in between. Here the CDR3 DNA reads TGCGCCAGCAGTGCCCCGGGGAACGAGCAGTACTTC. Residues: CASSAPGNEQYF.